Shown below are 4 T cell receptor beta chains from a single sample sequenced in a study of T-cell reconstitution after alpha-beta-depleted transplantation in children. Preparation of the TCRbeta library involved a method that used unique molecular identifiers. TCRdb analysed the PCR reads with MiXCR anew, one entry per CDR3 protein. The data contain around 480,000 distinct CDR3 sequences, approximately 32% of them singletons. The source was PBMCs from the stem cell graft donor, collected from the stem cell graft. Every receptor here comes from a human donor who donated a stem cell graft to a child with aplastic anemia.

This clonotype was seen a handful of times. The chain has TRBV5-1 and TRBJ2-2; D possibly uses TRBD1 or TRBD2 (5 bases each). Trimming took off 4 bases at V and 1 base at J, with 11 bases between the two ends. CDR1 and CDR2 from the germline V gene are SGHRS and YFSETQ. This CDR3 is built from 15 residues. The CDR3 DNA reads as TGCGCCAGCAGCCAGGGACGGATGAACACCGGGGAGCTGTTTTTT. Protein sequence: CASSQGRMNTGELFF.

V is TRBV7-9 and J is TRBJ1-2, with no clear D. The germline V and J ends were trimmed by 0 bases and 5 bases, with 7 bases remaining between them. This CDR3 has 13 residues. In germline, CDR1 is SEHNR, CDR2 FQNEAQ (reference sequence). For the CDR3, the DNA is TGTGCCAGCAGCTTAGCGGCCGGTTATGGCTACACCTTC. As protein: CASSLAAGYGYTF.

This chain connects TRBV9 to TRBJ2-7; 7 bases line up with TRBD1. Trimming cost V 3 bases and J 0 bases; bases outside gene matches: 6. Germline-derived CDR1 and CDR2 are SGDLS and YYNGEE. This CDR3 is built from 15 residues. In nucleotides, the CDR3 is TGTGCCAGCAGCGCATACAGGGGAAGCTCCTACGAGCAGTACTTC. This encodes CASSAYRGSSYEQYF.

The CDR3 sequence: CSAILPTSDGETQYF. CDR3 nucleotide sequence: TGCAGTGCTATCCTACCGACTAGCGACGGGGAGACCCAGTACTTC. J is TRBJ2-5 and V is TRBV20-1; 8 bases agree with TRBD2. The CDR3 consists of 15 residues. Germline CDR1 DFQATT, CDR2 SNEGSKA (reference sequence). V trimming: 4 bases; J trimming: 5 bases; junction bases outside the gene matches: 12.